Presented here are 13 T cell receptor beta chains from one specimen sequenced in a study of beta chain features in type 1 diabetes. Findings and caveats of the study: TCRB CDR3s were moderately but significantly shorter in Type 1 diabetes patients in all four CD4+ subsets.

What these receptors recognize is not known. Reverse transcribing all isolated RNA meant expressed TCRB transcripts were sequenced. The protocol was immunoSEQ multiplex PCR, while the TCRdb copy is restricted to in-frame clones and leaves out a portion. The table shows about 400,000 clones, with 10% to 15% occurring only once. The sample comprised naive CD4+ T cells from blood. The receptors derive from a woman aged 18 to 35 with type 1 diabetes.

The genes are TRBV19 and TRBJ2-7, with 9 bases aligning to TRBD1. This CDR3 contains 14 residues. The germline V gene encodes CDR1 LNHDA and CDR2 SQIVND (reference sequence). J lost 1 base, V lost 6 bases, and 4 bases had no gene match. The CDR3 region has the DNA TGTGCCAGTAGCAGGACAGGGGATTCCTACGAGCAGTACTTC. This codes for CASSRTGDSYEQYF.

This clone was counted between two and nine times. The chain joins TRBV29-1 to TRBJ1-1; D is uncertain. V was cut by 7 bases and J by 4 bases, with 16 bases left in between. This CDR3 is built from 13 residues. Looked up from germline, CDR1 is SQVTM and CDR2 is ANQGSEA. CDR3: CSAGRDARTEAFF. Here the CDR3 DNA reads TGCAGCGCTGGGCGGGATGCGCGCACTGAAGCTTTCTTT.

V gene TRBV7-9 combines with J gene TRBJ2-7; D might be TRBD2 (6 bases). Trimming left V 11 bases short and J 0 bases short, with 14 bases between. This CDR3 spans 13 amino acids. The germline gives CDR1 SEHNR, CDR2 FQNEAQ (reference sequence). The CDR3 DNA reads TGTGCCGGATCCTTTAGCGGCTCCTACGAGCAGTACTTC. This codes for CAGSFSGSYEQYF.

The chain combines TRBV19 with TRBJ1-2, with 8 positions matching TRBD1. The CDR3 spans 14 residues. Per germline, CDR1 LNHDA and CDR2 SQIVND (reference sequence). V lost 4 bases and J lost 4; bases outside the gene matches: 5. CDR3 sequence: CASSTGGAGYGYTF. The CDR3 DNA reads TGTGCCAGTAGTACAGGGGGCGCTGGCTATGGCTACACCTTC.

The sample holds a few counts of this clone. This chain joins TRBV2 and TRBJ1-6, with 7 bases fitting TRBD1. J lost 7 bases, V lost 5 bases, and 5 bases had no gene match. Per the germline V gene, CDR1 is SNHLY and CDR2 is FYNNEI. The length of the CDR3 is 14 residues. The CDR3 sequence is CASSTTGDNSPLHF. The CDR3 region has the DNA TGTGCCAGCAGTACAACAGGGGACAATTCACCCCTCCACTTT.

This clone occurred a few times. The chain joins TRBV18 to TRBJ1-1, with D hard to call. The CDR3 runs to 14 residues. V was shortened by 3 bases and J by 3 bases, with 11 bases between the two germline ends. Germline assignment: CDR1 KGHSH and CDR2 LQKENI. The CDR3 loop is CASSPATKDTEAFF. CDR3 bases: TGTGCCAGCTCACCCGCCACTAAGGACACTGAAGCTTTCTTT.

This clone was observed a few times. The J gene is TRBJ1-2, the V gene TRBV7-3, with TRBD1 matching 9 bases. Trimming cost V 5 bases and J 5 bases; bases outside gene matches: 3. Germline CDR1 and CDR2: SGHTA and FQGTGA. CDR3 length equals 13 residues. The CDR3 is CASSTGQGYGYTF. CDR3 DNA sequence: TGTGCCAGCAGCACAGGACAGGGGTATGGCTACACCTTC.

This clone occurred a few times. The chain joins TRBV19 to TRBJ2-7; 11 bases align to TRBD2. The CDR3 length is 16 residues. V dropped 3 bases and J dropped 4; count of bases not matched to a gene: 8. From germline, CDR1 is LNHDA and CDR2 SQIVND (reference sequence). The CDR3 spells CASSIVIAGGPYEQYF. In nucleotides, the CDR3 is TGTGCCAGTAGTATCGTCATAGCGGGAGGGCCTTACGAGCAGTACTTC. Using reference TRBV19 and TRBJ2-7 for the parts outside the CDR3, the full variable domain is DGGITQSPKYLFRKEGQNVTLSCEQNLNHDAMYWYRQDPGQGLRLIYYSQIVNDFQKGDIAEGYSVSREKKESFPLTVTSAQKNPTAFYLCASSIVIAGGPYEQYFGPGTRLTVT.

This clone has more than one count but fewer than ten. The chain has TRBV7-3 and TRBJ2-1, with TRBD2 identical over 7 bases. Germline V gives CDR1 SGHTA, CDR2 FQGTGA. The V gene end was trimmed by 8 bases and the J gene end by 8 bases; junction bases not matched to a gene: 6. CDR3 size: 12 residues. Here the CDR3 DNA reads TGTGCCAGCTCGGGCGGGAGCTATGAGCAGTTCTTC. Its translation is CASSGGSYEQFF. The complete variable domain, with remaining parts taken from reference TRBV7-3 and TRBJ2-1, reads GAGVSQTPSNKVTEKGKYVELRCDPISGHTALYWYRQSLGQGPEFLIYFQGTGAADDSGLPNDRFFAVRPEGSVSTLKIQRTERGDSAVYLCASSGGSYEQFFGPGTRLTVL.

The chain combines TRBV30 with TRBJ2-1, with 9 bases aligning to TRBD2. The CDR3 covers 13 residues. Germline V gene sequence: CDR1 GTSNPN, CDR2 SVGIG (reference sequence). The J segment lost 7 bases and the V segment lost 3 bases, leaving 4 bases of the junction unmatched. This chain's CDR3 is CAWRLAGTNEQFF. In DNA, the CDR3 is TGTGCCTGGAGGCTAGCGGGGACTAATGAGCAGTTCTTC. The full variable domain, completed using reference TRBV30 and TRBJ2-1, is SQTIHQWPATLVQPVGSPLSLECTVEGTSNPNLYWYRQAAGRGLQLLFYSVGIGQISSEVPQNLSASRPQDRQFILSSKKLLLSDSGFYLCAWRLAGTNEQFFGPGTRLTVL.

This clone was observed a handful of times. This chain joins TRBV7-2 and TRBJ1-2; weak D call: TRBD1 (5 bases). The germline gives CDR1 SGHTA, CDR2 FQGNSA. V was shortened by 1 base and J by 3 bases, with 15 bases between the two germline ends. The CDR3 runs to 16 residues. The CDR3 loop is CASSLGEGVVDYGYTF. CDR3 nucleotides: TGTGCCAGCAGCTTAGGCGAAGGGGTGGTAGACTATGGCTACACCTTC.

This sequence joins TRBV19 and TRBJ1-2; possible D gene TRBD1, 5 bases. This CDR3 spans 14 amino acids. Germline CDR1 is LNHDA and CDR2 is SQIVND (reference sequence). The V gene lost 4 bases and the J gene lost 6 bases, with 15 bases spanning the gap. CDR3 sequence: CASSRGVSVNGYTF. CDR3 coding DNA: TGTGCCAGTAGTAGGGGGGTATCGGTAAATGGCTACACCTTC.

This clone showed up just a few times. The rearrangement links TRBV5-1 to TRBJ2-5; D may be TRBD1 (5 bases). The V end lost 1 base, the J end lost 5 bases, and 12 bases lay between the germline ends. The CDR3 spans 14 residues. Germline V CDR1 and CDR2: SGHRS, YFSETQ. The CDR3 sequence: CASSLTGAEETQYF. The CDR3 DNA reads TGCGCCAGCAGCTTGACTGGGGCGGAGGAGACCCAGTACTTC. Variable domain in full (rest from reference TRBV5-1 and TRBJ2-5): KAGVTQTPRYLIKTRGQQVTLSCSPISGHRSVSWYQQTPGQGLQFLFEYFSETQRNKGNFPGRFSGRQFSNSRSEMNVSTLELGDSALYLCASSLTGAEETQYFGPGTRLLVL.